The rows below give T cell receptor beta chains drawn from one sample of a study of T cell responses to AZD1222 COVID-19 vaccine. Clones were read by immunoSEQ multiplex PCR, and TCRdb kept only the in-frame ones, dropping some. The table includes roughly 130,000 clones, 80% to 95% detected once. The sample was peripheral blood, taken 28 days after the second AZD1222 dose. These receptors came from an adult who received the AZD1222 COVID-19 vaccine. CDR3s include the opening cysteine and the closing phenylalanine or tryptophan. The D gene is left open where the match is weak. Not every row has a clone size; where given, it reads once, few, many or a size class.

size: NA
D: NA
V: TRBV19
J: TRBJ1-3
DNA: TGTGCCAGTAGCCCTAGCGGTACGGGAAACACCATATATTTT
CDR3: CASSPSGTGNTIYF

size: NA
D: NA
V: TRBV3-1/TRBV3-2
J: TRBJ2-7
DNA: TGTGCCAGCAGCCAGACTAGGGGCGAGCAGTACTTC
CDR3: CASSQTRGEQYF

size: NA
D: TRBD1
V: TRBV5-4
J: TRBJ2-5
DNA: TGTGCCAGCAGCACCCGACAGGGGGCCTACGAGACCCAGTACTTC
CDR3: CASSTRQGAYETQYF

size: NA
D: NA
V: TRBV7-6
J: TRBJ1-5
DNA: TGTGCCAGCAGCTTAGGCAGGGGTTTCAATCAGCCCCAGCATTTT
CDR3: CASSLGRGFNQPQHF

size: few
D: TRBD2
V: TRBV5-1
J: TRBJ2-7
DNA: TGCGCCAGCAGCATCCTCCCCGGGGGGGACGAGCAGTACTTC
CDR3: CASSILPGGDEQYF

size: NA
D: NA
V: TRBV10-3
J: TRBJ2-2
DNA: TGTGCCATCAGTGAGTCTCTCACAGGTGCCGGGGAGCTGTTTTTT
CDR3: CAISESLTGAGELFF

size: NA
D: NA
V: TRBV2
J: TRBJ1-2
DNA: TGTGCCAGCAGTGAAGTTGGCCGGGTTGGGAGATATGGCTACACCTTC
CDR3: CASSEVGRVGRYGYTF

size: NA
D: NA
V: TRBV9
J: TRBJ2-1
DNA: TGTGCCAGCAGCGCCCCTTCCGGGAGCGGGTACAATGAGCAGTTCTTC
CDR3: CASSAPSGSGYNEQFF

size: NA
D: NA
V: TRBV6-2/TRBV6-3
J: TRBJ2-2
DNA: TGTGCCAGCAGTTACACCCGGACCGGGGAGCTGTTTTTT
CDR3: CASSYTRTGELFF

size: NA
D: TRBD1
V: TRBV9
J: TRBJ2-7
DNA: TGTGCCAGCAGCGTAGGAGACAGGGCCTACGAGCAGTACTTC
CDR3: CASSVGDRAYEQYF

size: once
D: TRBD1
V: TRBV2
J: TRBJ1-5
DNA: TGTGCCAGCAGTCCCGGGACAGGCAATCAGCCCCAGCATTTT
CDR3: CASSPGTGNQPQHF

size: NA
D: NA
V: TRBV15
J: TRBJ2-2
DNA: TGTGCCACCAGCAGAGTACGTAGGGCCGGGGAGCTGTTTTTT
CDR3: CATSRVRRAGELFF

size: NA
D: NA
V: TRBV15
J: TRBJ1-3
DNA: TGTGCCACCAGCGTCCGGGGGCTGAGCTCTGGAAACACCATATATTTT
CDR3: CATSVRGLSSGNTIYF

size: NA
D: NA
V: TRBV27
J: TRBJ1-5
DNA: TGTGCCAGCAGTTCAATTGGACGGAATAGCAATCAGCCCCAGCATTTT
CDR3: CASSSIGRNSNQPQHF

size: NA
D: NA
V: TRBV9
J: TRBJ2-7
DNA: TGTGCCAGCAGCGGTGTCAGGGACTCCTACGAGCAGTACTTC
CDR3: CASSGVRDSYEQYF

size: NA
D: TRBD2
V: TRBV2
J: TRBJ2-1
DNA: TGTGCCAGCACCCGGGGACTAGCGGAAGGAAATGAGCAGTTCTTC
CDR3: CASTRGLAEGNEQFF

size: NA
D: TRBD1
V: TRBV9
J: TRBJ1-2
DNA: TGTGCCAGCAGCGTAGACAGGGGGCTCTATGGCTACACCTTC
CDR3: CASSVDRGLYGYTF

size: NA
D: NA
V: TRBV18
J: TRBJ2-4
DNA: TGTGCCAGCTCACCGGTTGGCAAAAACATTCAGTACTTC
CDR3: CASSPVGKNIQYF

size: NA
D: NA
V: TRBV9
J: TRBJ1-1
DNA: TGTGCCAGCAGCGTAGGGTGGAACACTGAAGCTTTCTTT
CDR3: CASSVGWNTEAFF

size: NA
D: NA
V: TRBV3-1/TRBV3-2
J: TRBJ2-2
DNA: TGTGCCAGCAGCCAAGCCCCGGGCACCGGGGAGCTGTTTTTT
CDR3: CASSQAPGTGELFF

size: few
D: TRBD1
V: TRBV5-4
J: TRBJ2-7
DNA: TGTGCCAGCAGCTTGGTCGCGACAGGGCTCTCCTACGAGCAGTACTTC
CDR3: CASSLVATGLSYEQYF

size: NA
D: TRBD1
V: TRBV7-3
J: TRBJ2-1
DNA: TGTGCCAGCAGCTTATTACAGGGGGAGGACAATGAGCAGTTCTTC
CDR3: CASSLLQGEDNEQFF

size: NA
D: NA
V: TRBV19
J: TRBJ1-2
DNA: TGTGCCCTTCCGGGGGCGCAGCTTGGCTACACCTTC
CDR3: CALPGAQLGYTF

size: NA
D: NA
V: TRBV19
J: TRBJ2-7
DNA: TGTGCCAGTAGTATGGGAGGAGGCTACGAGCAGTACTTC
CDR3: CASSMGGGYEQYF

size: NA
D: NA
V: TRBV25-1
J: TRBJ1-3
DNA: TGTGCCAGCAGTGATGCCAGCTCTGGAAACACCATATATTTT
CDR3: CASSDASSGNTIYF

size: once
D: TRBD1
V: TRBV11-2
J: TRBJ1-3
DNA: TGTGCCAGCAGCTACCCCCGGGACAGAGGTGGAAACACCATATATTTT
CDR3: CASSYPRDRGGNTIYF

size: NA
D: TRBD2
V: TRBV14
J: TRBJ2-1
DNA: TGTGCCAGCAGCCAAGTGCGTAGCGGGGGGGATAATGAGCAGTTCTTC
CDR3: CASSQVRSGGDNEQFF

size: NA
D: TRBD2
V: TRBV19
J: TRBJ2-3
DNA: TGTGCCAGTAGTATAGGGACTAGCGGCACAGATACGCAGTATTTT
CDR3: CASSIGTSGTDTQYF

size: NA
D: TRBD1
V: TRBV2
J: TRBJ2-2
DNA: TGTGCCAGCAGGACTTGGCTCCTACCCGGGACAGCGAACACCGGGGAGCTGTTTTTT
CDR3: CASRTWLLPGTANTGELFF

size: once
D: NA
V: TRBV12-3/TRBV12-4
J: TRBJ2-7
DNA: TGTGCCAGCAGTTCCGCCTACGAGCAGTACTTC
CDR3: CASSSAYEQYF

size: NA
D: NA
V: TRBV5-1
J: TRBJ1-1
DNA: TGCGCCAGCAGCCAGGACTCACGGAACACTGAAGCTTTCTTT
CDR3: CASSQDSRNTEAFF

size: NA
D: NA
V: TRBV19
J: TRBJ1-4
DNA: TGTGCCAGTAGTCCCTCGATACACCGCGGGGGAAAACTGTTTTTT
CDR3: CASSPSIHRGGKLFF

size: once
D: TRBD2
V: TRBV2
J: TRBJ2-1
DNA: TGTGCCAGCAGTGACGCTAGCGGGAGCGTCGATGAGCAGTTCTTC
CDR3: CASSDASGSVDEQFF

size: NA
D: TRBD1
V: TRBV19
J: TRBJ1-1
DNA: TGTGCCAGTTTACCGACAGGGGGCTATGGGAACACTGAAGCTTTCTTT
CDR3: CASLPTGGYGNTEAFF

size: NA
D: NA
V: TRBV12-5
J: TRBJ1-1
DNA: TGTGCTAGTGGTTTCCCAAAGGGGGGATACTCTGAAGCTTTCTTT
CDR3: CASGFPKGGYSEAFF

size: NA
D: TRBD1
V: TRBV4-2
J: TRBJ1-2
DNA: TGTGCCAGCAGCCAACTACGACAGGGGGTGGATGGCTACACCTTC
CDR3: CASSQLRQGVDGYTF

size: NA
D: TRBD2
V: TRBV6-6
J: TRBJ2-5
DNA: TGTGCCAGCAGTCGACAATGGACTAGCGGTCAAGAGACCCAGTACTTC
CDR3: CASSRQWTSGQETQYF

size: NA
D: TRBD2
V: TRBV7-6
J: TRBJ2-3
DNA: TGTGCCAGCAGCTTAGTGGGGGGGTCCACAGATACGCAGTATTTT
CDR3: CASSLVGGSTDTQYF

size: NA
D: TRBD1
V: TRBV3-1/TRBV3-2
J: TRBJ1-5
DNA: TGTGCCAGCAGCCAGGGGACAGGGGTCAATCAGCCCCAGCATTTT
CDR3: CASSQGTGVNQPQHF

size: NA
D: NA
V: TRBV4-1
J: TRBJ2-4
DNA: TGCGCCAGCAGCCAAGCCGGAGCCAAAAACATTCAGTACTTC
CDR3: CASSQAGAKNIQYF

size: NA
D: NA
V: TRBV6-5
J: TRBJ1-2
DNA: TGTGCCAGCAGCCAGGGGCCAAATCCCTACTATGGCTACACCTTC
CDR3: CASSQGPNPYYGYTF

size: NA
D: NA
V: TRBV27
J: TRBJ2-7
DNA: TGTGCCAGTGGACGGACGTCGACCTACGAGCAGTACTTC
CDR3: CASGRTSTYEQYF

size: NA
D: NA
V: TRBV5-5
J: TRBJ2-1
DNA: TGTGCCAGCAGCCCCACTGAACCGGGACTGCAATACAATGAGCAGTTCTTC
CDR3: CASSPTEPGLQYNEQFF